This T cell receptor beta chain was sequenced during a study of blood T cell repertoires in COVID-19. On the study more broadly: The United States, Italy and Spain were the sources of the acute and convalescent COVID-19 samples.

The germline gives CDR1 MNHEY, CDR2 SMNVEV (reference sequence). The CDR3 is made up of 13 amino acids. V lost 5 bases, J lost 1 base, and 8 bases lay in between. Those enrolled, adults aged roughly 18 to 90 years, came from around 24 US areas. Cohort 3 recovery required two negative PCRs, clearance, or symptom resolution. This clone occurred a few times. Assay: immunoSEQ multiplex PCR; the TCRdb copy retains only in-frame clones and omits some. This repertoire shows about 260,000 clones, roughly 82% found once; its top ten account for around 2%. This TCR came from a woman aged 45-65 years who had recovered from COVID-19. The chain couples TRBV27 to TRBJ1-2; D unresolved. Sequencing was performed on PBMCs or T cells enriched from blood (not recorded which). The CDR3 loop reads CASSNDNNYGYTF. CDR3 in DNA: TGTGCCAGCAGTAATGACAATAACTATGGCTACACCTTC.